This T cell receptor (beta chain) was sequenced in a study of blood T cell repertoires in COVID-19. Overall study context: Sites across the United States, Italy and Spain contributed samples from acute and convalescent COVID-19.

In the original analysis: Reference gene primer amplification in the assay estimated nucleated cell counts. Method: immunoSEQ multiplex PCR; TCRdb's copy keeps in-frame clones and lacks some. V and J calls and clone size are as listed in that table; D and trimming were resolved from the DNA. The table includes a few hundred thousand clones, 75% to 90% detected once. Germline V gene data show CDR1 as LGHDT and CDR2 as YNNKEL (reference sequence). The germline V and J ends were trimmed by 6 bases and 0 bases, with 8 bases remaining between them. This CDR3 spans 13 amino acids. This clonotype originated in a man aged 60 to 69 who had recovered from COVID-19. The rearrangement uses TRBV3-1 (or the pseudogene TRBV3-2) and TRBJ1-1, with D possibly matching TRBD1 (6 bases). Sequencing was done on a sample of peripheral blood. CDR3 loop: CASRGAVNTEAFF. DNA for the CDR3: TGTGCCAGCAGGGGGGCGGTGAACACTGAAGCTTTCTTT.